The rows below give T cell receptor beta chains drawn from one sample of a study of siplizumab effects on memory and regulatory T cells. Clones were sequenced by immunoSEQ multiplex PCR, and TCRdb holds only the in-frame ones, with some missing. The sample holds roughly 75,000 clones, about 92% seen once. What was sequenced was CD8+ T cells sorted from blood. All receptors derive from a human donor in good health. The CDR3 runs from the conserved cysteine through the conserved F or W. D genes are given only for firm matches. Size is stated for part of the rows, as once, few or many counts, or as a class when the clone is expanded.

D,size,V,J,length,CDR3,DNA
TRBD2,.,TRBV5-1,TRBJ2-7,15,CASSPRTSGGHEQYF,TGCGCCAGCAGCCCCAGGACTAGCGGGGGACACGAGCAGTACTTC
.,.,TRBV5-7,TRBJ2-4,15,CASSLIVSSENIQYF,TGTGCCAGCAGCTTGATTGTGTCTAGCGAAAACATTCAGTACTTC
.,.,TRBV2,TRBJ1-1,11,CASSESPQPGF,TGTGCCAGCAGTGAAAGTCCCCAGCCTGGTTTT
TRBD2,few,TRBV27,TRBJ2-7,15,CASSPLSGGFYEQYF,TGTGCCAGCAGCCCCCTTAGCGGGGGGTTCTACGAGCAGTACTTC
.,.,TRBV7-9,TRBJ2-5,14,CASSLAGGLETQYF,TGTGCCAGCAGCTTAGCGGGGGGGCTGGAGACCCAGTACTTC
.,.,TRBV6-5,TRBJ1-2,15,CASSYYMEGGYGYTF,TGTGCCAGCAGTTATTATATGGAGGGCGGCTATGGCTACACCTTC
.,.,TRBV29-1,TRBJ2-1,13,CSVGQGWNNEQFF,TGCAGCGTTGGGCAGGGGTGGAACAATGAGCAGTTCTTC
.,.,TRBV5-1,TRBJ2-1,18,CASSLAIVGGGPDNEQFF,TGCGCCAGCAGCTTGGCGATTGTAGGCGGGGGCCCAGACAATGAGCAGTTCTTC
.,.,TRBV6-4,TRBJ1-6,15,CASSDSMGGLSPLHF,TGTGCCAGCAGTGACTCTATGGGCGGGCTTTCACCCCTCCACTTT
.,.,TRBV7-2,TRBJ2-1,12,CASSLRAWGWFF,TGTGCCAGCAGCTTAAGGGCCTGGGGGTGGTTCTTC
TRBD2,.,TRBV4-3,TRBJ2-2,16,CASSHGGGGAIGELFF,TGCGCCAGCAGCCACGGGGGCGGGGGGGCGATCGGGGAGCTGTTTTTT
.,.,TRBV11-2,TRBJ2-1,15,CASKHLAVDYNEQFF,TGTGCCAGCAAACACTTAGCGGTAGACTACAATGAGCAGTTCTTC
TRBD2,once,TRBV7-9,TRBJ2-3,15,CASIGGAVSTDTQYF,TGTGCCAGCATCGGGGGGGCGGTGAGCACAGATACGCAGTATTTT
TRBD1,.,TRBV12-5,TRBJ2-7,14,CASSLDGTAYEQYF,TGTGCTAGTAGCCTGGATGGGACAGCCTACGAGCAGTACTTC
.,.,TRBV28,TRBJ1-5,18,CASSLNALQGSLYQPQHF,TGTGCCAGCAGTTTAAACGCGCTGCAGGGTTCCCTTTATCAGCCCCAGCATTTT
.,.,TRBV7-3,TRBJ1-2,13,CASRAGQDYGYTF,TGTGCCAGCAGGGCTGGGCAGGACTATGGCTACACCTTC
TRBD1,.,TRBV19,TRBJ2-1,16,CASSMVSGTGSNEQFF,TGTGCCAGTAGTATGGTGTCCGGGACAGGGAGCAATGAGCAGTTCTTC
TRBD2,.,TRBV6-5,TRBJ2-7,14,CASSYSSGGYEQYF,TGTGCCAGCAGCTACTCTAGCGGGGGCTACGAGCAGTACTTC
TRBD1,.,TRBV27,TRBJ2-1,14,CASSRDSPYNEQFF,TGTGCCAGCAGCCGGGACAGCCCCTACAATGAGCAGTTCTTC
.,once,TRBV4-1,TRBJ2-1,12,CASSRDYNEQFF,TGCGCCAGCAGCCGCGATTACAATGAGCAGTTCTTC
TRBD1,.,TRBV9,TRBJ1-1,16,CASSVVWEGAGTEAFF,TGTGCCAGCAGTGTGGTTTGGGAGGGGGCAGGAACTGAAGCTTTCTTT
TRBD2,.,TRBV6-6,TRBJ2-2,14,CASSHGGVTGELFF,TGTGCCAGCAGCCACGGGGGGGTAACCGGGGAGCTGTTTTTT
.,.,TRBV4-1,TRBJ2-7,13,CASSQDTGFEQYF,TGCGCCAGCAGCCAGGATACCGGGTTCGAGCAGTACTTC
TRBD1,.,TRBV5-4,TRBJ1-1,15,CASSPRTGMNTEAFF,TGTGCCAGCAGCCCCAGGACAGGGATGAACACTGAAGCTTTCTTT
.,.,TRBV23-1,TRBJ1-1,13,CASSHPEDTEAFF,TGCGCCAGCAGTCATCCCGAGGACACTGAAGCTTTCTTT
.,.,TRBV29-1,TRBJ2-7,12,CSVDGDSYEQYF,TGCAGCGTTGACGGGGACTCCTACGAGCAGTACTTC
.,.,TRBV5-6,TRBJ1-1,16,CASSTRRGHLNTEAFF,TGTGCCAGCAGCACTAGGCGGGGACATTTGAACACTGAAGCTTTCTTT
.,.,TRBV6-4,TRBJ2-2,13,CASKQGHTGELFF,TGTGCCAGCAAGCAGGGTCACACCGGGGAGCTGTTTTTT
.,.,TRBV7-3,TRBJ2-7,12,CASSTPYGITYF,TGTGCCAGCAGCACACCCTACGGAATTACGTACTTC
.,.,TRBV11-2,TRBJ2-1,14,CASSQPPGGNEQFF,TGTGCCAGCAGCCAACCCCCCGGGGGCAATGAGCAGTTCTTC
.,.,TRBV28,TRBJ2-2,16,CASSWGETGITGELFF,TGTGCCAGCAGTTGGGGTGAAACAGGGATTACCGGGGAGCTGTTTTTT
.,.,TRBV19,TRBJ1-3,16,CASSMGGRSSGNTIYF,TGTGCCAGTAGTATGGGAGGCAGGTCCTCTGGAAACACCATATATTTT
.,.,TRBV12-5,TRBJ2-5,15,CASAPEWAAGETQYF,TGTGCTAGTGCCCCGGAATGGGCGGCTGGGGAGACCCAGTACTTC
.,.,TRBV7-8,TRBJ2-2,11,CASTQSRELFF,TGTGCCAGCACCCAGTCGCGGGAGCTGTTTTTT
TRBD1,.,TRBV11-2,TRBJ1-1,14,CASSTPTGDTEAFF,TGTGCCAGCAGCACCCCGACAGGGGACACTGAAGCTTTCTTT
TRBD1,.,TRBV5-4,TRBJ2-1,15,CASNHRDRVYNEQFF,TGTGCCAGCAATCACCGGGACAGGGTGTACAATGAGCAGTTCTTC
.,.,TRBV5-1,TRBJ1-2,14,CASSVSDGTMGYTF,TGCGCCAGCAGCGTATCGGACGGGACTATGGGCTACACCTTC
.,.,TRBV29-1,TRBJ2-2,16,CSVEARRGPNTGELFF,TGCAGCGTCGAGGCGAGGCGGGGGCCGAACACCGGGGAGCTGTTTTTT
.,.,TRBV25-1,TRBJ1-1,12,CASMLGVTEAFF,TGTGCCAGCATGTTGGGGGTAACTGAAGCTTTCTTT
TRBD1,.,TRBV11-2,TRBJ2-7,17,CASSLIVSGDREGEQYF,TGTGCCAGCAGCTTAATTGTATCGGGGGACAGGGAGGGCGAGCAGTACTTC
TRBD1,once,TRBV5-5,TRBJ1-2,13,CASKLPGQEVYTF,TGTGCCAGCAAACTTCCGGGACAGGAGGTATATACCTTC
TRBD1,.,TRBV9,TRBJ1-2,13,CASSATGEVGYTF,TGTGCCAGCAGCGCGACAGGGGAAGTAGGCTACACCTTC
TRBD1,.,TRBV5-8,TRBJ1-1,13,CASSPGTGGEAFF,TGTGCCAGCAGCCCCGGGACAGGGGGCGAGGCTTTCTTT
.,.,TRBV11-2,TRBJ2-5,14,CASSLFQSQETQYF,TGTGCCAGCAGCTTATTCCAGTCTCAAGAGACCCAGTACTTC
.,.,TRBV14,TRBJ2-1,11,CASSHYNEQFF,TGTGCCAGCAGCCACTACAATGAGCAGTTCTTC
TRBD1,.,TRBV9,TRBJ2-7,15,CASSVGQGENYEQYF,TGTGCCAGCAGCGTAGGACAGGGGGAGAACTACGAGCAGTACTTC
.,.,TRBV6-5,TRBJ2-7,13,CASSSGIIYEQYF,TGTGCCAGCAGTTCGGGAATTATCTACGAGCAGTACTTC